Below, one T cell receptor beta chain is given with its context. The sample originates from a study of blood T cell repertoires in COVID-19. Turning to the study itself: The samples span acute and convalescent COVID-19 from the United States, Italy and Spain. Sources were T cells, B-cell-depleted T cells, or PBMCs; the material itself was cDNA or gDNA.

Trimming pared 6 bases from V and 1 base from J, leaving 18 bases between. Germline values: CDR1 MNHNY, CDR2 SVGAGI (reference sequence). The CDR3 is 16 amino acids. The repertoire was sequenced with immunoSEQ multiplex PCR; TCRdb's copy has only in-frame clones and lacks some. The table records 70,000 or so clones, around 89% of them present only once. This chain connects TRBV6-6 to TRBJ1-2, with D unresolved. This clonotype was sampled from a human donor in a cohort sampled during active COVID-19. Sequences were obtained from peripheral blood. The DNA of the CDR3 is TGTGCCAGCAGAATACGCGGGAGTACGGGTAACTATGGCTACACCTTC. It translates to CASRIRGSTGNYGYTF.